A single sample gave rise to the 20 T cell receptor beta chains below, sequenced in a study of blood T cells in healthy people across ages. A second PCR of about 6 to 12 cycles used a sample-barcoded 5' primer and a J-beta primer mix. TCRdb fed the 5' RACE reads into MiXCR, producing one record per CDR3 protein. The data show 700,000 to 950,000 distinct CDR3 sequences, roughly 64% seen once. The sequencing sample was made of blood. The receptors were gathered from a man aged 25 to 40 in good health.

V is TRBV5-5 and J is TRBJ2-4; TRBD1 aligns across 9 bases. The closer fit of TRBJ2-7 to the DNA end suggests the J call may be wrong. CDR1 and CDR2 from the germline V gene are SGHKS and YYEKEE (reference sequence). The CDR3 is 14 amino acids. The CDR3 region is CASSAGTGRYEQYF. DNA of the CDR3: TGTGCCAGCAGCGCCGGGACAGGGCGCTACGAGCAGTACTTC.

The chain uses TRBV19 and TRBJ1-1, with a tentative D call TRBD1 (5 bases). Germline loops: CDR1 LNHDA, CDR2 SQIVND (reference sequence). V gave up 7 bases and J gave up 0 bases, with 12 bases separating them. This CDR3 is built from 14 residues. The CDR3 DNA reads TGTGCCAGTAAACCGGCGGGGGTGAACACTGAAGCTTTCTTT. This translates into CASKPAGVNTEAFF.

The chain joins TRBV2 to TRBJ2-3; D is possibly TRBD2 (9 bases). The V end was cut by 3 bases, the J end by 7 bases, with 35 bases between. The CDR3 totals 21 residues. The germline V gene has CDR1 SNHLY and CDR2 FYNNEI. In nucleotides, the CDR3 is TGTGCCAGCAGTGACCACGGCCCGACAGGGGAGGATACCAGCGGGAGGAATACGCAGTATTTT. Protein sequence: CASSDHGPTGEDTSGRNTQYF.

V is TRBV29-1 and J is TRBJ2-4; 7 bases line up with TRBD1. The J call may be in error: the DNA end matches TRBJ2-5 better. This CDR3 has 13 amino acids. CDR1 SQVTM and CDR2 ANQGSEA come from the germline V gene. CDR3 in DNA: TGCAGCGTAAGACAGGGTTTGGTGGAGACCCAGTACTTC. Amino acids: CSVRQGLVETQYF.

The rearrangement uses TRBV4-2 and TRBJ2-1; 7 nucleotides line up with TRBD2. The ends lost 1 base at V and 13 bases at J; junction bases unmatched: 16. This CDR3 has 16 amino acids. Germline lookup yields CDR1 LGHNA and CDR2 YNFKEQ. DNA of the CDR3: TGTGCCAGCAGCCAAGTAGGCGGGAGCACACCAGAGACCCAGTTCTTC. Protein sequence: CASSQVGGSTPETQFF.

In nucleotides, the CDR3 is TGTGCCAGCAGGGGGGCAGCAACAGATACGCAGTATTTT. Translation: CASRGAATDTQYF. The V gene is TRBV7-2, the J gene TRBJ2-3; weak D call: TRBD1 (6 bases). Germline V gives CDR1 SGHTA, CDR2 FQGNSA. Trimming pared 6 bases from V and 3 bases from J, leaving 10 bases between. The CDR3 is made up of 13 amino acids.

The chain links TRBV28 to TRBJ2-5, with 11 nucleotides matching TRBD1. CDR3 length: 14 amino acids. V lost 5 bases, J lost 10 bases, and 9 bases stayed unmatched. Germline CDR1 is MDHEN and CDR2 is SYDVKM. CDR3 sequence (DNA): TGTGCCAGCAGTCCTGGACAGGGGGCGGCGGGCCAGTACTTC. This translates into CASSPGQGAAGQYF.

This rearrangement joins TRBV12-3 or TRBV12-4 to TRBJ1-2; no clear D. V lost 1 base to trimming and J lost 8 bases, with 11 bases between them. This CDR3 comprises 13 residues. Here the CDR3 DNA reads TGTGCCAGCAGTTTAGTTACACGTGCGGGCTACACCTTC. Protein: CASSLVTRAGYTF.

This sequence joins TRBV7-2 and TRBJ2-7; tentative D call: TRBD2 (6 bases). The CDR3 extends over 14 amino acids. Trimming cost V 4 bases and J 3 bases, with 13 bases left between them. The V gene's germline CDR1 is SGHTA and CDR2 FQGNSA. CDR3 protein: CASSSTRRGYEQYF. Written as DNA, the CDR3 is TGTGCCAGCAGCTCGACCCGGAGGGGCTACGAGCAGTACTTC.

In this sample, this clonotype turned up many times. Written as DNA, the CDR3 is TGTGCCAGCAGCTTAGCGCAGACGCCACAAGAGACCCAGTACTTC. Translated, it gives CASSLAQTPQETQYF. This rearrangement joins TRBV7-2 to TRBJ2-5; D is uncertain. Trimming took off 0 bases at V and 2 bases at J, with 10 bases between the two ends. Germline lookup yields CDR1 SGHTA and CDR2 FQGNSA. CDR3 size: 15 residues.

The chain employs TRBV7-2 and TRBJ1-4; 11 bases are a match to TRBD1. V was clipped by 7 bases and J by 7 bases; unmatched bases: 5. Looked up from germline, CDR1 is SGHTA and CDR2 is FQGNSA. The CDR3 consists of 14 residues. DNA for the CDR3: TGTGCCAGCACCGGACAGGGGGCAAGTGAAAAACTGTTTTTT. It specifies CASTGQGASEKLFF.

The V call is TRBV20-1, the J call TRBJ1-5; D possibly corresponds to TRBD1 (5 bases). The CDR3 consists of 15 residues. The germline gives CDR1 DFQATT, CDR2 SNEGSKA (reference sequence). Trimming shortened V by 1 base and J by 4 bases, and 14 bases separated the two germline ends. The DNA of the CDR3 is TGCAGTGCTAGAGTTCCGGGGCCACAAAATCAGCCCCAGCATTTT. Encoded protein: CSARVPGPQNQPQHF.

V gene TRBV19 combines with J gene TRBJ1-2; 9 nucleotides match TRBD1. Germline V gene lookup returns CDR1 LNHDA and CDR2 SQIVND (reference sequence). This CDR3 is 15 amino acids long. Losses at the gene ends were 9 bases for V and 3 bases for J; bases not matched to a gene: 11. The CDR3 protein is CASWRTGGEHYGYTF. CDR3 sequence (DNA): TGTGCCAGCTGGAGAACAGGGGGCGAGCACTATGGCTACACCTTC.

The chain carries TRBV7-3 and TRBJ2-3; the D gene is possibly TRBD2 (5 bases). CDR1 SGHTA and CDR2 FQGTGA come from the germline V gene. V was cut by 6 bases and J by 1 base, with 17 bases left in between. CDR3 length: 16 amino acids. The CDR3 nucleotides read TGTGCCAGCAGTCTCCACCCCTACGGGGGCACAGATACGCAGTATTTT. This translates into CASSLHPYGGTDTQYF. Full variable domain (outside the CDR3, taken from reference TRBV7-3 and TRBJ2-3): GAGVSQTPSNKVTEKGKYVELRCDPISGHTALYWYRQSLGQGPEFLIYFQGTGAADDSGLPNDRFFAVRPEGSVSTLKIQRTERGDSAVYLCASSLHPYGGTDTQYFGPGTRLTVL.

V gene TRBV20-1 combines with J gene TRBJ2-7, with D possibly being TRBD2 (5 bases). There are 15 residues in the CDR3. The ends were cut back, 0 bases at V and 1 base at J, with 13 bases in the middle. Per germline, CDR1 DFQATT and CDR2 SNEGSKA (reference sequence). CDR3 sequence reads: CSARDHRDESYEQYF. The CDR3 bases are TGCAGTGCTAGAGATCATCGGGATGAGTCCTACGAGCAGTACTTC.

This CDR3 is CSAGSWDITRETQYF. The CDR3 bases are TGCAGTGCTGGGTCCTGGGACATAACTAGGGAGACCCAGTACTTC. The chain uses TRBV20-1 and TRBJ2-5, with D perhaps matching TRBD1 (6 bases). This CDR3 spans 15 amino acids. Trimming took off 5 bases at V and 5 bases at J, with 21 bases between the two ends. Germline-derived CDR1 and CDR2 are DFQATT and SNEGSKA (reference sequence).

The chain combines TRBV27 with TRBJ2-7; TRBD1 is a possible D gene (6 bases). The CDR3 consists of 13 residues. Per the germline V gene, CDR1 is MNHEY and CDR2 is SMNVEV (reference sequence). V lost 4 bases, J lost 2 bases, and 9 bases lay in between. In nucleotides, the CDR3 is TGTGCCAGCAGTTACAGGGCTACCTACGAGCAGTACTTC. This encodes CASSYRATYEQYF.

This clonotype was seen only once. The rearrangement links TRBV18 to TRBJ2-5; TRBD2 might be the D (5 bases). Near its end, the DNA agrees better with TRBJ2-7, so the J call may be wrong. The germline CDR1 and CDR2 sequences are KGHSH and LQKENI. The CDR3 covers 12 residues. CDR3 DNA: TGTGCCAGCTCACCATCCGCGGGCGAGCAGTACTTC. Translating gives CASSPSAGEQYF.

The chain links TRBV6-2 or TRBV6-3 to TRBJ2-5; D assignment may be TRBD1 or TRBD2 (6 bases each). CDR1 is MNHEY, CDR2 SVGEGT, per germline. The length of the CDR3 is 15 residues. The ends were cut back, 1 base at V and 0 bases at J, with 9 bases in the middle. CDR3 sequence reads: CASSYLGGYQETQYF. DNA for the CDR3: TGTGCCAGCAGTTACTTGGGGGGCTACCAAGAGACCCAGTACTTC.

This clonotype was counted only a few times. V and J are TRBV7-2 and TRBJ2-7; TRBD2 is a possible D gene (5 bases). V was cut by 5 bases and J by 3 bases, with 14 bases left in between. The germline CDR1 and CDR2 sequences are SGHTA and FQGNSA. The CDR3 contains 14 residues. CDR3 region: CASSLMPGNYEQYF. CDR3 in DNA: TGTGCCAGCAGCCTAATGCCCGGGAACTACGAGCAGTACTTC.